The present TCR beta chain was sequenced within a study of blood T cell repertoires in COVID-19. Study information: Acute and convalescent COVID-19 samples came from the United States, Italy and Spain.

In the original analysis: Researchers report that nucleated cell counts were estimated from reference gene primer amplification. The assay was immunoSEQ multiplex PCR, and TCRdb's table has in-frame clones only and misses some. The DNA was the basis for D and trimming; V, J and clone size are from that table. Of about 140,000 clones in the sample, roughly four fifths were seen once. This CDR3 comprises 14 residues. V lost 5 bases, J lost 3 bases, and 3 bases stayed unmatched. Germline-derived CDR1 and CDR2 are SGHTA and FQGNSA. The origin of this receptor is a woman in her fifties or sixties with acute or convalescent COVID-19. Sequenced sample: peripheral blood. The chain employs TRBV7-2 and TRBJ2-3, with 9 bases identical to TRBD2. CDR3 protein: CASSQGLATDTQYF. The CDR3 region has the DNA TGTGCCAGCAGCCAGGGACTAGCTACAGATACGCAGTATTTT. The entire variable domain, with the rest obtained from reference TRBV7-2 and TRBJ2-3, is as follows: GAGVSQSPSNKVTEKGKDVELRCDPISGHTALYWYRQSLGQGLEFLIYFQGNSAPDKSGLPSDRFSAERTGGSVSTLTIQRTQQEDSAVYLCASSQGLATDTQYFGPGTRLTVL.